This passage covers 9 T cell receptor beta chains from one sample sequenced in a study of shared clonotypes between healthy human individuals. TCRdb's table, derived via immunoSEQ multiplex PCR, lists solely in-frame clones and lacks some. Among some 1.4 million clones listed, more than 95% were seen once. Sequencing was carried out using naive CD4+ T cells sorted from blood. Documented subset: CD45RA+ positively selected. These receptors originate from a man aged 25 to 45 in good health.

CDR3 loop: CASSLGRLAGGLRHFTDTQYF. The CDR3 nucleotides read TGCGCCAGCAGCTTGGGGAGACTAGCGGGAGGTCTCCGCCATTTCACAGATACGCAGTATTTT. This chain uses TRBV5-1 with TRBJ2-3; 13 positions match TRBD2. CDR1 is SGHRS and CDR2 is YFSETQ in the germline V gene. V lost 0 bases and J lost 2; bases outside the gene matches: 15. The CDR3 length is 21 residues. The entire variable domain, with the rest obtained from reference TRBV5-1 and TRBJ2-3, is as follows: KAGVTQTPRYLIKTRGQQVTLSCSPISGHRSVSWYQQTPGQGLQFLFEYFSETQRNKGNFPGRFSGRQFSNSRSEMNVSTLELGDSALYLCASSLGRLAGGLRHFTDTQYFGPGTRLTVL.

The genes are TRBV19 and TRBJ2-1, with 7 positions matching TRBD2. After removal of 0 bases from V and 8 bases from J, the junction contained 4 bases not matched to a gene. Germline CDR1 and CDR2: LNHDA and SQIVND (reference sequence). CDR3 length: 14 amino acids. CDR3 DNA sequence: TGTGCCAGTAGTATAGAAGTGCGGGGGTATGAGCAGTTCTTC. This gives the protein CASSIEVRGYEQFF.

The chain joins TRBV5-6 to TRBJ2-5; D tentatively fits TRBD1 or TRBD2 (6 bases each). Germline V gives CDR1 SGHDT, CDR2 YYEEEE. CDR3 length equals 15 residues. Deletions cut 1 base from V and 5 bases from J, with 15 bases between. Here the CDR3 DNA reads TGTGCCAGCAGCTTGTGGCAGGGGAGGTCGGAGACCCAGTACTTC. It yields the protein CASSLWQGRSETQYF.

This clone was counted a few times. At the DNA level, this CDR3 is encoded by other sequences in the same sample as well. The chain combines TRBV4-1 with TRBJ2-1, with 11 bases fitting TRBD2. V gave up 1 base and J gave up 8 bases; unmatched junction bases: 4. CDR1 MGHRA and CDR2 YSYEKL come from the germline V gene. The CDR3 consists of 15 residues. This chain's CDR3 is CASSQGLAGGYEQFF. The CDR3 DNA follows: TGCGCCAGCAGCCAAGGGCTAGCGGGAGGTTATGAGCAGTTCTTC.

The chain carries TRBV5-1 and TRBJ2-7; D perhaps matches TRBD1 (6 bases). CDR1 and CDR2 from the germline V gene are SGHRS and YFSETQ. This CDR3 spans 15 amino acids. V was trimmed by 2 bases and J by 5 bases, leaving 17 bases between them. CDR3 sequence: CASSFDRPWTDEQYF. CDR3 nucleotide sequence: TGCGCCAGCAGCTTCGACAGGCCCTGGACGGACGAGCAGTACTTC.

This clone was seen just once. The CDR3 DNA reads TGTGCCAGCAGTTTGGGGGGGACGTCCTACGAGCAGTACTTC. Amino acid sequence: CASSLGGTSYEQYF. The chain combines TRBV28 with TRBJ2-7, with 7 bases identical to TRBD2. The ends lost 3 bases at V and 1 base at J; junction bases unmatched: 3. The CDR3 length is 14 residues. Per the germline V gene, CDR1 is MDHEN and CDR2 is SYDVKM.

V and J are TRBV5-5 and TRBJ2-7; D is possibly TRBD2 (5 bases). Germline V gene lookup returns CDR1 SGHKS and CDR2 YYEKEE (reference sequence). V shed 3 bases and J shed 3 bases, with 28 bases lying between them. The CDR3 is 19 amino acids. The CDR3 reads CASSSTGSPHAERHYEQYF. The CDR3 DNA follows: TGTGCCAGCAGCTCTACGGGATCCCCTCACGCGGAACGGCACTACGAGCAGTACTTC.

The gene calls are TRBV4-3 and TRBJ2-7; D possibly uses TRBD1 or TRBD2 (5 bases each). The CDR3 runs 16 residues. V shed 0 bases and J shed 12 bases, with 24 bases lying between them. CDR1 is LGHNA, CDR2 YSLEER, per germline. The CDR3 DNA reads TGCGCCAGCAGCCAAGATCGGGGCAACACTATTTTCCCGGCGTACTTC. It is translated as CASSQDRGNTIFPAYF.

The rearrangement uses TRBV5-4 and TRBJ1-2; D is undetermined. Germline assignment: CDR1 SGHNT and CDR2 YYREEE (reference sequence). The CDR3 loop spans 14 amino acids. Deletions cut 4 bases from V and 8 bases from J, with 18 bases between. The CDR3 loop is CASSVGPEARGYTF. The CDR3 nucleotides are TGTGCCAGCAGCGTCGGACCGGAGGCCAGGGGCTACACCTTC.